These T cell receptor beta chains were read from a single sample in a study of CD4 T cells in relation to SARS-CoV-2 and coronaviruses. No antigens are known for them. The assay was immunoSEQ multiplex PCR, and TCRdb's table has in-frame clones only and misses some. The top ten clones hold around an eighth of a sample with 20,000 to 25,000 clones, about 80% of them seen once. The sample consisted of CD4+ T cells from PBMCs, cultured in vitro. The receptors were sampled from a human donor in good health. Both conserved end residues are part of each CDR3. The D gene is left open where the match is weak. Where a row states a size, it is once, few, many or the class of an expanded clone; other rows omit it.

clone_size	v_call	j_call	d_call	cdr3_aa	cdr3_nt
.	TRBV30	TRBJ2-3	.	CAWTRGLREDTQYF	TGTGCCTGGACTAGGGGGTTAAGGGAGGATACGCAGTATTTT
.	TRBV28	TRBJ2-3	TRBD2	CASSLTSLAGTDTQYF	TGTGCCAGCAGTTTAACGTCGCTAGCGGGCACAGATACGCAGTATTTT
once	TRBV30	TRBJ2-3	.	CAWSVLADTQYF	TGTGCCTGGAGTGTGTTGGCAGATACGCAGTATTTT
.	TRBV19	TRBJ1-3	.	CASSTYSTISGNTIYF	TGTGCCAGTAGTACTTACAGCACCATCTCTGGAAACACCATATATTTT
once	TRBV2	TRBJ1-3	.	CASSVRGLGNTIYF	TGTGCCAGCAGTGTCCGCGGTTTAGGGAACACCATATATTTT
.	TRBV30	TRBJ1-1	.	CAWSPGGALNTEAFF	TGTGCCTGGAGTCCGGGGGGGGCCCTGAACACTGAAGCTTTCTTT
.	TRBV30	TRBJ1-5	TRBD1	CAWSGQGGNQPQHF	TGTGCCTGGAGCGGACAGGGAGGCAATCAGCCCCAGCATTTT
.	TRBV11-3	TRBJ2-7	TRBD2	CASTFRGLAGLPYEQYF	TGTGCCAGCACTTTCCGCGGACTAGCGGGACTTCCCTACGAGCAGTACTTC
.	TRBV28	TRBJ2-1	.	CASSSPGLTIGEQFF	TGTGCCAGCAGTTCTCCGGGACTTACAATTGGTGAGCAGTTCTTC
.	TRBV21-1	TRBJ2-7	.	CASSNCGRHEQYF	TGTGCCAGCAGCAACTGCGGGCGCCACGAGCAGTACTTC
.	TRBV10-2	TRBJ2-3	.	CASSERDTQYF	TGCGCCAGCAGTGAAAGAGATACGCAGTATTTT
.	TRBV7-3	TRBJ2-1	.	CASSPQSRANEQFF	TGTGCCAGCAGCCCCCAGTCGAGAGCGAATGAGCAGTTCTTC
.	TRBV24-1	TRBJ1-4	.	CATSDSGRSNEKLFF	TGTGCCACCAGTGATTCGGGGAGATCTAATGAAAAACTGTTTTTT
medium-sized	TRBV6-6	TRBJ1-2	TRBD1	CASSSPGTGDLGYTF	TGTGCCAGCAGCTCCCCCGGGACAGGGGACCTAGGCTACACCTTC